This T cell receptor beta chain was found in a study of post-analysis software for immune sequencing data. Overall study: Relapsing-remitting, secondary progressive and progressive-relapsing multiple sclerosis courses were included. Study-wide results and caveats: People with multiple sclerosis had a significantly lower normalized Chao1 diversity than controls did. TRBV segments more frequent in patients than in controls numbered roughly 5 and included TRBV5-6, TRBV5-1 and TRBV20-1. F measure showed strong co-clustering of same-batch samples.

As regards this clonotype: Its specificity is unknown.

Unique molecular identifiers featured in each of the TCR beta cDNA libraries. TCRdb re-analysed the PCR reads in MiXCR, keeping a single row per CDR3 protein. This table holds roughly 700,000 distinct CDR3 sequences, just under 30% found once. This CDR3 spans 17 amino acids. V lost 10 bases to trimming and J lost 10 bases; unmatched junction nucleotides: 23. The V call is TRBV12-3 or TRBV12-4, the J call TRBJ2-1, with 9 bases identical to TRBD1. Sequenced: blood. The receptor was isolated from a girl aged 5-17 years with multiple sclerosis. The DNA of the CDR3 is TGTGCCATAACCCCACGGCGCCGGGACAGGGCAAAACGGGAGCAGTTCTTC. Translated, it gives CAITPRRRDRAKREQFF.